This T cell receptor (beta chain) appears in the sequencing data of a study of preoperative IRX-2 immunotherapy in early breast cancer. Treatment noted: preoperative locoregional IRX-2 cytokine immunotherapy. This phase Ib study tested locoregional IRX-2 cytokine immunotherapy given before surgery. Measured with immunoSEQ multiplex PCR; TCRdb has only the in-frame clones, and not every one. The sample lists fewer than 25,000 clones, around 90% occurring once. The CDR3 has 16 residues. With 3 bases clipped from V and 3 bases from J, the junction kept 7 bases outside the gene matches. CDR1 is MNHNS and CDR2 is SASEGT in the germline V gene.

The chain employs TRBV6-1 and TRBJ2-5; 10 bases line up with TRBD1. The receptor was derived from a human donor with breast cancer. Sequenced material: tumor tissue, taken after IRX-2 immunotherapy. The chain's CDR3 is CASSDLGQGIKETQYF. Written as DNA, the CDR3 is TGTGCCAGCAGTGACTTGGGACAGGGGATTAAAGAGACCCAGTACTTC.